This TCR beta chain was sequenced for a study of T cell clones after liver transplantation. Study as a whole: A pre-transplant mixed lymphocyte reaction with TCRbeta sequencing defined graft-donor-reactive clones followed in post-transplant blood.

After removal of 6 bases from V and 8 bases from J, the junction contained 7 bases not matched to a gene. The germline gives CDR1 SQVTM, CDR2 ANQGSEA. The CDR3 totals 12 residues. The protocol was immunoSEQ multiplex PCR, while the TCRdb copy is restricted to in-frame clones and leaves out a portion. The sample lists some 11,000 clones; less than 85% were seen once. The sequence was collected from a human patient who received a liver transplant. Part of the T cells may come from the graft donor. This rearrangement joins TRBV29-1 to TRBJ2-1; TRBD2 matches 7 bases. The sample in question was CD8+ T cells from blood, obtained at the 22-month timepoint. CDR3 in DNA: TGCAGCGTGAGGCAGGGAGGGTATGAGCAGTTCTTC. Translated: CSVRQGGYEQFF.